Here is one TCR beta chain with its context. This sample was included in a study of blood T cell repertoires in COVID-19. Study in general: The United States, Italy and Spain were the sources of the acute and convalescent COVID-19 samples. Nucleic acid was either cDNA or gDNA, and it came from T cells, B-cell-depleted T cells, or PBMCs.

In assigning cohorts, the study relied on participant-reported clinical history. Per the study methods: Cell counts per sample came from amplifying reference gene primers. Some clones are missing from TCRdb's copy, which holds only in-frame ones; the method was immunoSEQ multiplex PCR. V and J calls and clone size come straight from that table; D and trimming were deduced from the DNA. The table records about 63,000 clones, roughly 80% of them present only once. With 1 base clipped from V and 4 bases from J, the junction kept 9 bases outside the gene matches. The length of the CDR3 is 16 residues. Germline V lookup: CDR1 SGHDN, CDR2 FVKESK.

The rearrangement uses TRBV14 and TRBJ1-2; 7 bases map to TRBD1. The sequence came from a woman aged 40 to 50 with acute COVID-19. Sequenced: PBMCs or T cells enriched from blood (not recorded which). The CDR3 is CASSQGRGQHGYGYTF. DNA for the CDR3: TGTGCCAGCAGCCAAGGGAGGGGGCAGCACGGCTATGGCTACACCTTC. The full variable domain, with the rest looked up from reference TRBV14 and TRBJ1-2, is EAGVTQFPSHSVIEKGQTVTLRCDPISGHDNLYWYRRVMGKEIKFLLHFVKESKQDESGMPNNRFLAERTGGTYSTLKVQPAELEDSGVYFCASSQGRGQHGYGYTFGSGTRLTVV.